This T cell receptor (beta chain) was retrieved from a study of CD8+ T cells in alopecia areata. Overall study context: Treated patients swallowed 5 to 10 mg of oral tofacitinib twice daily. Broader study findings: Throughout tofacitinib, many expanded lesional clones continued to persist in scalp and blood.

A word on this clone: Antigen specificity is unknown.

Germline CDR1 is LGHNA and CDR2 is YNFKEQ. This CDR3 contains 18 residues. V lost 0 bases, J lost 2 bases, and 9 bases stayed unmatched. Following RNA extraction, reverse transcription yielded cDNA that acted as the sequencing template. TCRdb's table, derived via immunoSEQ multiplex PCR, lists solely in-frame clones and lacks some. The sample has a few hundred thousand clones, around two fifths seen once; the top ten hold 0.45% to 0.55%. The treatment: oral pan-JAK inhibitor, 5-10 mg twice daily. This sequence was found in a human donor with alopecia areata. This sample comprised CD4+ T cells sorted from blood, obtained between weeks 30 and 35, from a patient treated with tofacitinib. V and J are TRBV4-2 and TRBJ2-3, with 9 bases identical to TRBD2. The DNA of the CDR3 is TGTGCCAGCAGCCAAGAAAGGGGAAGCGGGGGGATCACAGATACGCAGTATTTT. Amino acids: CASSQERGSGGITDTQYF.